Here is one T cell receptor beta chain with its context. What it binds is not known. Donors in the study were healthy people who gave bone marrow. At sampling all donors were nominally healthy, likely with unrecorded immune exposures. The PCR was carried out with 60 Vbeta primers and 13 Jbeta primers. Some clones are missing from TCRdb's copy, which holds only in-frame ones; the method was immunoSEQ multiplex PCR. The sample includes some 200,000 clones, 75% to 80% of them seen just once. These data come from a study of cytomegalovirus exposure and HLA in healthy donors. This CDR3 comprises 14 residues. CDR1 is SGDLS, CDR2 YYNGEE, per germline. Deletions cut 0 bases from V and 6 bases from J, with 10 bases between. General observations from the study: The HLA-A and HLA-B alleles of most subjects were reportedly predicted accurately from TCR beta sequences.

Material: PBMCs. The chain is built from TRBV9 and TRBJ2-1, with D possibly TRBD1 on 6 matching bases. The sequence derives from a man between 18 and 35 years old in good health and CMV-seronegative. Here the CDR3 reads CASSVEGHPNEQFF. CDR3 coding DNA: TGTGCCAGCAGCGTAGAGGGACATCCCAATGAGCAGTTCTTC.